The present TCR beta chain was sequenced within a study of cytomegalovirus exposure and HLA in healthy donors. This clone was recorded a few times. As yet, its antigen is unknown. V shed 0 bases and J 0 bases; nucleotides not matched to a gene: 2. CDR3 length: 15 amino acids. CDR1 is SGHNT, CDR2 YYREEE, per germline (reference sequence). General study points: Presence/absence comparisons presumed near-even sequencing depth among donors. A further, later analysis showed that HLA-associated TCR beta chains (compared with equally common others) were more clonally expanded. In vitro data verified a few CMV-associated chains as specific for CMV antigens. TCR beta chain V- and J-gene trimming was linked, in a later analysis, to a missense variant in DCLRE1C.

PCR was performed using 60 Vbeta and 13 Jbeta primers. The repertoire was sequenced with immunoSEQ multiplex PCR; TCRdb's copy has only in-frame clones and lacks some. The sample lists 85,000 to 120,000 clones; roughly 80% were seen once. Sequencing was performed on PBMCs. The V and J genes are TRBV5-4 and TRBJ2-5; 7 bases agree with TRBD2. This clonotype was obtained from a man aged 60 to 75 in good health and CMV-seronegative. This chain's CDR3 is CASSLERGHQETQYF. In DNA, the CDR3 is TGTGCCAGCAGCTTGGAGCGGGGACACCAAGAGACCCAGTACTTC.